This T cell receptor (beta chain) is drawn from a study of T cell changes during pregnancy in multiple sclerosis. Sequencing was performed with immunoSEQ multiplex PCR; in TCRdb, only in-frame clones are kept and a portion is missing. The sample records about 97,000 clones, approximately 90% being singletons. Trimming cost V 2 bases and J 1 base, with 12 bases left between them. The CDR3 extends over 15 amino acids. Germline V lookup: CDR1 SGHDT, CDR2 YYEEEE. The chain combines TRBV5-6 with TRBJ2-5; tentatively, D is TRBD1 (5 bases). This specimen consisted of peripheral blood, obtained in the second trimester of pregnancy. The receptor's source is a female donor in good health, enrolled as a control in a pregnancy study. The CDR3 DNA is TGTGCCAGCAGCTTAGCTTGGCAGGGCCAAGAGACCCAGTACTTC. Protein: CASSLAWQGQETQYF. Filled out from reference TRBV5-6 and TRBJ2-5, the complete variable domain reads DAGVTQSPTHLIKTRGQQVTLRCSPKSGHDTVSWYQQALGQGPQFIFQYYEEEERQRGNFPDRFSGHQFPNYSSELNVNALLLGDSALYLCASSLAWQGQETQYFGPGTRLLVL.